This paragraph covers one T cell receptor beta chain sequence. Methods used by the authors: Estimation of nucleated cell counts relied on the amplification of reference gene primers. Measured with immunoSEQ multiplex PCR; TCRdb has only the in-frame clones, and not every one. That table gives V, J and clone size, and the DNA gave D and trimming. In the table there are 150,000 to 200,000 clones, roughly 89% of which are singletons. This record belongs to a study of blood T cell repertoires in COVID-19. Study background: Italy, Spain and the United States were the sources of the convalescent and acute COVID-19 samples. PBMCs, B-cell-depleted T cells, or T cells provided the cDNA or gDNA that made up the material.

There are 15 residues in the CDR3. Trimming cost V 1 base and J 0 bases, with 6 bases left between them. The germline V gene encodes CDR1 KGHDR and CDR2 SFDVKD. The sample comprised peripheral blood. This clonotype was obtained from a man between 18 and 35 years old with active or convalescent COVID-19. The chain carries TRBV24-1 and TRBJ1-3; D may be TRBD1 (5 bases). The CDR3: CATSDLQDSGNTIYF. The CDR3 coding sequence is TGTGCCACCAGTGATTTACAGGACTCTGGAAACACCATATATTTT.